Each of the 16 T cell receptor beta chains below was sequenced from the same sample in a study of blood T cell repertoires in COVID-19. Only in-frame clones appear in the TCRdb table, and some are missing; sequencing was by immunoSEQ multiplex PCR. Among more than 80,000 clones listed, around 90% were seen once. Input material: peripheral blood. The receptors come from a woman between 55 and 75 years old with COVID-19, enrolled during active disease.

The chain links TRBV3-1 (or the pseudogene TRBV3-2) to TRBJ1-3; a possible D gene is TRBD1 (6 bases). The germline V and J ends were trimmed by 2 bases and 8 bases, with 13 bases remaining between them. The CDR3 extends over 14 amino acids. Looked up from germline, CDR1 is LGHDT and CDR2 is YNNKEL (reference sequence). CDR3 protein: CASSQQGIGDTIYF. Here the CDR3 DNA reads TGTGCCAGCAGCCAACAGGGGATTGGTGACACCATATATTTT.

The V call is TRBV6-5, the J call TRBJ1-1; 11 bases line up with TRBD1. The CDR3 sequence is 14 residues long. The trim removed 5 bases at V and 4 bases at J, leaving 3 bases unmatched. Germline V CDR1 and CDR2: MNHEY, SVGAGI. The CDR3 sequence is CASSRTGGITEAFF. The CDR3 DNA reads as TGTGCCAGCAGTAGGACAGGGGGCATCACTGAAGCTTTCTTT.

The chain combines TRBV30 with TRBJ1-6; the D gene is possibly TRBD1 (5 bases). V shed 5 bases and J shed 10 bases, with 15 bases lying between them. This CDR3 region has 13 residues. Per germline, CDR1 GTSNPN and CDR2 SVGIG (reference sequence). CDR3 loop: CAWALNGGSPLHF. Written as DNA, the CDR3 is TGTGCCTGGGCCCTAAACGGGGGATCACCCCTCCACTTT.

As DNA, the CDR3 is TGTGCCAGCAGACGACAGGGCGGAGAGGCCTACGAGCAGTACTTC. This codes for CASRRQGGEAYEQYF. This chain uses TRBV28 with TRBJ2-7; TRBD1 agrees at 7 bases. From germline, CDR1 is MDHEN and CDR2 SYDVKM. The CDR3 totals 15 residues. Losses at the gene ends were 6 bases for V and 2 bases for J; bases not matched to a gene: 10.

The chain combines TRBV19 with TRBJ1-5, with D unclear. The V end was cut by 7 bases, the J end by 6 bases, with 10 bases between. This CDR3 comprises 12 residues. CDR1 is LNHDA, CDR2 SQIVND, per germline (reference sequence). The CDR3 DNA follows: TGTGCCAGTACGGAGGGCTTTCAGCCCCAGCATTTT. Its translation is CASTEGFQPQHF.

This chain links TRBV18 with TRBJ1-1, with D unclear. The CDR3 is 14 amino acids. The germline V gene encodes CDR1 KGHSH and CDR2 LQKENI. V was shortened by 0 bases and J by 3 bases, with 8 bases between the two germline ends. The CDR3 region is CASSPPSEDTEAFF. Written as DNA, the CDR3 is TGTGCCAGCTCACCACCTTCGGAGGACACTGAAGCTTTCTTT.

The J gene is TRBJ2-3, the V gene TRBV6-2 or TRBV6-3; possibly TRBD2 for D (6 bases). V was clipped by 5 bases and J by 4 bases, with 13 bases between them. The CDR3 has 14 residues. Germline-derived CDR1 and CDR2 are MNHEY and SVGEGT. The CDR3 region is CASSRPSSADTQYF. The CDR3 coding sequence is TGTGCCAGCAGTCGCCCATCTAGCGCAGATACGCAGTATTTT.

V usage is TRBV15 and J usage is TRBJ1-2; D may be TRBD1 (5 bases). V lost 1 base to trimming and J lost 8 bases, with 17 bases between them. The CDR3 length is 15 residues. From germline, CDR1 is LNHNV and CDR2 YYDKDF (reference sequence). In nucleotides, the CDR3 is TGTGCCACCAGCAGAGCCGGGCAGGGAAGTTCGGGCTACACCTTC. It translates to CATSRAGQGSSGYTF.

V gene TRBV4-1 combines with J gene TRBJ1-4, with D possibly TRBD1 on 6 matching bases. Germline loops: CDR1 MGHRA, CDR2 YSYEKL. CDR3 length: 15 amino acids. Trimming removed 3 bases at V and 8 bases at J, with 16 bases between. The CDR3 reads CASSQGTRGEEKLFF. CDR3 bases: TGCGCCAGCAGCCAGGGGACACGGGGGGAAGAAAAACTGTTTTTT.

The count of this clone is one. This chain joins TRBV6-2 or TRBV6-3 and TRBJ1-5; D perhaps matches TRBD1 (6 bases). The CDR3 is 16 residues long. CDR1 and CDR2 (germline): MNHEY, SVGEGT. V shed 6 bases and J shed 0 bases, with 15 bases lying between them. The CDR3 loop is CASSPWTAYSNQPQHF. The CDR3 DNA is TGTGCCAGCAGCCCCTGGACAGCGTATAGCAATCAGCCCCAGCATTTT.

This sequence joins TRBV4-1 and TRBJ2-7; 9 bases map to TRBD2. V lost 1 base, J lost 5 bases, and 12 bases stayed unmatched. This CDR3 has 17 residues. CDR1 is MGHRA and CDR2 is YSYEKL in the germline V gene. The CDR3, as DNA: TGCGCCAGCAGCCAAGTTGTACAGCGGGGGGCCGTACACGAGCAGTACTTC. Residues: CASSQVVQRGAVHEQYF.

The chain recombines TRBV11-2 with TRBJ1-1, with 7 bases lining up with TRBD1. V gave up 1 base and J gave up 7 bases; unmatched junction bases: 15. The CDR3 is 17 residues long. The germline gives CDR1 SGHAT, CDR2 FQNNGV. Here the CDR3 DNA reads TGTGCCAGCAGCTTAGGGCGCTGGGCAGGGGGGCAGGGTGAAGCTTTCTTT. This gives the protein CASSLGRWAGGQGEAFF.

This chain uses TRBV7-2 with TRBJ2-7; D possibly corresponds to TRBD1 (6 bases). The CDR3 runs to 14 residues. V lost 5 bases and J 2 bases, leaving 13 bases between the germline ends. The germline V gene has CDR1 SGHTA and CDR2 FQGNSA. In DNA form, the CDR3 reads TGTGCCAGCAGCCTTGGACAGACGGCCTACGAGCAGTACTTC. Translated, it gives CASSLGQTAYEQYF.

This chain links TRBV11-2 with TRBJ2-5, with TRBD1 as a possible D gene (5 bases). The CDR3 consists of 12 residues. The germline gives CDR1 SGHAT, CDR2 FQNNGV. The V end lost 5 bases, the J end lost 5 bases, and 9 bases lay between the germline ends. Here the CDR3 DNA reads TGTGCCAGCAGCACGCACAGGGAGACCCAGTACTTC. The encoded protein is CASSTHRETQYF.

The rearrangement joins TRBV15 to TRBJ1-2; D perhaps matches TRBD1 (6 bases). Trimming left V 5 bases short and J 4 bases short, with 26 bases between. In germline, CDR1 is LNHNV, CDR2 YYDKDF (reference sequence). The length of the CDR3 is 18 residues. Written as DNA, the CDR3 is TGTGCCACCAGCTCGAACGAGGGACACCCTAAATGGGGCTATGGCTACACCTTC. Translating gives CATSSNEGHPKWGYGYTF.

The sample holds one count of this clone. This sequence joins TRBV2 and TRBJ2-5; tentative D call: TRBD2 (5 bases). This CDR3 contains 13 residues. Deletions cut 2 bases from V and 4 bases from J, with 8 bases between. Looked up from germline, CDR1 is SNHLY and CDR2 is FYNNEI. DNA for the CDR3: TGTGCCAGCAGTGAACAGCGGCCAGAGACCCAGTACTTC. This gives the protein CASSEQRPETQYF.